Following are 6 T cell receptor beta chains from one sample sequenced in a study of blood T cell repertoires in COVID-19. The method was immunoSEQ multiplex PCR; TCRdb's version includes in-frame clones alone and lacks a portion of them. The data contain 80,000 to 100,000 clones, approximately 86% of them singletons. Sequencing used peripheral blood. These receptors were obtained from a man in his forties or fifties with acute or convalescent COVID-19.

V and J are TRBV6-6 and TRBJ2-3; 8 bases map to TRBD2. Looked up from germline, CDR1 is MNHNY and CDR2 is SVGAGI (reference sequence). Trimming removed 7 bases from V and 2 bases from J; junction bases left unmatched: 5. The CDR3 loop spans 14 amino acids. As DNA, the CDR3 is TGTGCCAGCAACCTAGCGGGCGACACAGATACGCAGTATTTT. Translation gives CASNLAGDTDTQYF.

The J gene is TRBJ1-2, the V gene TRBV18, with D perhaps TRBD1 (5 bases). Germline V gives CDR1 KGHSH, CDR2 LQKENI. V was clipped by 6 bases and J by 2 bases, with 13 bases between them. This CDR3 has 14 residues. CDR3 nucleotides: TGTGCCAGCTCCCGCCTGGACACCAACTATGGCTACACCTTC. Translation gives CASSRLDTNYGYTF.

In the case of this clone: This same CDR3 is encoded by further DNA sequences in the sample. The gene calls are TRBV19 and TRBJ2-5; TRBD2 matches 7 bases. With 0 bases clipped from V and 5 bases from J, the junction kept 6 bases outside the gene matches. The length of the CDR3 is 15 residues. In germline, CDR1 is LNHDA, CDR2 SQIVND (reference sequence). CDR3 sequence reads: CASSIDGRVRETQYF. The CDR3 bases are TGTGCCAGTAGTATAGATGGGAGGGTCAGGGAGACCCAGTACTTC.

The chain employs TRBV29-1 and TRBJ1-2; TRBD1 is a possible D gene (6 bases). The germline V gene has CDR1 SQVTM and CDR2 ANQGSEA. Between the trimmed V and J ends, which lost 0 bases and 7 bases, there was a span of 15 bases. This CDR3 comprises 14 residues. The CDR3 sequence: CSVEEVPGTPGYTF. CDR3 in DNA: TGCAGCGTTGAAGAGGTGCCAGGGACACCTGGCTACACCTTC.

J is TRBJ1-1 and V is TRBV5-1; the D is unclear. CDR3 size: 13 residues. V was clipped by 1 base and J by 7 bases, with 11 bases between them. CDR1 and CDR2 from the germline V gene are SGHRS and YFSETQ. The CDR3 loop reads CASSLRIGVEAFF. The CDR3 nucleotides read TGCGCCAGCAGCTTGAGGATCGGGGTTGAAGCTTTCTTT.

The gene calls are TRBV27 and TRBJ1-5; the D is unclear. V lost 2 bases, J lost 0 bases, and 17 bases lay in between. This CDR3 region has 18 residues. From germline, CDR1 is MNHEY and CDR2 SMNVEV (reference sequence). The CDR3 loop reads CASSLIPPSGYSNQPQHF. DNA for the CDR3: TGTGCCAGCAGTTTAATACCCCCGTCAGGATATAGCAATCAGCCCCAGCATTTT.